Below, 24 T cell receptor beta chains from the same sample are listed, as sequenced in a study of blood T cell repertoires in COVID-19. TCRdb's copy holds only in-frame clones and misses some; the assay was immunoSEQ multiplex PCR. The repertoire holds under 400,000 clones, with approximately 90% as singletons. Sequencing was performed on peripheral blood. The receptors stem from a woman younger than 45 with COVID-19, enrolled during active disease.

In the case of this clone: One end of the junction varies from germline; a read error may be responsible. The V and J genes are TRBV27 and TRBJ2-1, with 11 bases matching TRBD1. Looked up from germline, CDR1 is MNHEY and CDR2 is SMNVEV (reference sequence). The CDR3 runs 11 residues. CDR3 DNA sequence: TGTGCCAGCAGAAGGACAGGGGGCCTTGTCTTC. Its translation: CASRRTGGLVF.

The chain has TRBV9 and TRBJ2-7; possibly TRBD1 for D (6 bases). CDR3 length equals 14 residues. Trimming pared 4 bases from V and 3 bases from J, leaving 14 bases between. Germline assignment: CDR1 SGDLS and CDR2 YYNGEE. In DNA form, the CDR3 reads TGTGCCAGCAGCCCAATGGACAGAGGCTACGAGCAGTACTTC. This sequence encodes CASSPMDRGYEQYF. The full variable domain, with the rest looked up from reference TRBV9 and TRBJ2-7, is DSGVTQTPKHLITATGQRVTLRCSPRSGDLSVYWYQQSLDQGLQFLIQYYNGEERAKGNILERFSAQQFPDLHSELNLSSLELGDSALYFCASSPMDRGYEQYFGPGTRLTVT.

Comments on this clone: Additional DNA sequences in this sample encode the identical CDR3. The CDR3 spells CASSPGGSYNEQFF. The CDR3 bases are TGTGCCAGCTCACCCGGGGGCTCCTACAATGAGCAGTTCTTC. The J gene is TRBJ2-1, the V gene TRBV18; maybe TRBD2 (6 bases). Trimming left V 3 bases short and J 0 bases short, with 6 bases between. The germline gives CDR1 KGHSH, CDR2 LQKENI. This CDR3 spans 14 amino acids.

V is TRBV7-2 and J is TRBJ1-1; possible D gene TRBD1, 5 bases. Trimming pared 7 bases from V and 3 bases from J, leaving 12 bases between. Germline V gives CDR1 SGHTA, CDR2 FQGNSA. The CDR3 has 13 amino acids. In DNA form, the CDR3 reads TGTGCCAGCACCCCCGGACAACACACTGAAGCTTTCTTT. It codes for CASTPGQHTEAFF.

The CDR3 protein is CASSLGDSSYEQYF. The CDR3 nucleotides read TGCGCCAGCAGCTTGGGGGACAGCTCCTACGAGCAGTACTTC. The chain recombines TRBV5-1 with TRBJ2-7; 7 bases line up with TRBD1. With 0 bases clipped from V and 0 bases from J, the junction kept 0 bases outside the gene matches. Germline CDR1 and CDR2: SGHRS and YFSETQ. The CDR3 runs to 14 residues. Looking up the rest from reference TRBV5-1 and TRBJ2-7 gives the full variable domain: KAGVTQTPRYLIKTRGQQVTLSCSPISGHRSVSWYQQTPGQGLQFLFEYFSETQRNKGNFPGRFSGRQFSNSRSEMNVSTLELGDSALYLCASSLGDSSYEQYFGPGTRLTVT.

The chain links TRBV5-1 to TRBJ2-1; D gene uncertain. The V gene's germline CDR1 is SGHRS and CDR2 YFSETQ. The CDR3 runs 11 residues. Trimming took 4 bases from V and 10 from J, leaving 9 bases between them. CDR3 region: CASSLGEEQFF. DNA of the CDR3: TGCGCCAGCAGCCTGGGTGAGGAGCAGTTCTTC. The entire variable domain, with the rest obtained from reference TRBV5-1 and TRBJ2-1, is as follows: KAGVTQTPRYLIKTRGQQVTLSCSPISGHRSVSWYQQTPGQGLQFLFEYFSETQRNKGNFPGRFSGRQFSNSRSEMNVSTLELGDSALYLCASSLGEEQFFGPGTRLTVL.

V gene TRBV5-1 combines with J gene TRBJ1-5, with a weak D call TRBD1 (6 bases). Germline CDR1 and CDR2: SGHRS and YFSETQ. V shed 0 bases and J shed 6 bases, with 13 bases lying between them. The CDR3 runs 15 residues. This CDR3 is CASSLDDRLIQPQHF. In DNA, the CDR3 is TGCGCCAGCAGCTTGGACGACAGGTTGATTCAGCCCCAGCATTTT.

This chain uses TRBV28 with TRBJ1-5, with a weak D call TRBD1 (5 bases). The CDR3 is made up of 13 amino acids. CDR1 MDHEN and CDR2 SYDVKM come from the germline V gene. With 7 bases removed from V and 0 bases from J, the gap between germline ends came to 7 bases. CDR3 amino acids: CASKGYSNQPQHF. Here the CDR3 DNA reads TGTGCCAGCAAGGGGTATAGCAATCAGCCCCAGCATTTT.

This clone appeared once. The chain joins TRBV12-3 or TRBV12-4 to TRBJ2-1, with D possibly being TRBD2 (6 bases). This CDR3 is 13 amino acids long. Trimming removed 6 bases at V and 4 bases at J, with 10 bases between. The CDR3 DNA follows: TGTGCCAGCAGCCCGACTAGGTACAATGAGCAGTTCTTC. It specifies CASSPTRYNEQFF.

The chain employs TRBV24-1 and TRBJ2-3; 9 positions agree with TRBD1. V was pared by 3 bases and J by 5 bases, with 8 bases of the junction left unmatched. The CDR3 is 16 residues long. Per germline, CDR1 KGHDR and CDR2 SFDVKD. CDR3 loop: CATSDPSGTGIDTQYF. The CDR3 DNA reads TGTGCCACCAGTGATCCCTCCGGGACAGGGATAGATACGCAGTATTTT.

V gene TRBV5-4 combines with J gene TRBJ2-3, with TRBD2 identical over 13 bases. V shed 4 bases and J 1 base; nucleotides not matched to a gene: 3. This CDR3 is 16 amino acids long. Germline values: CDR1 SGHNT, CDR2 YYREEE (reference sequence). The CDR3 DNA reads as TGTGCCAGCAGCAGGGGACTAGCGGGGCGCACAGATACGCAGTATTTT. Protein: CASSRGLAGRTDTQYF.

This clone was counted once. Here the CDR3 DNA reads TGTGCCAGGTCGGACAGAAGATACGAGCAGTACGTC. Protein product: CARSDRRYEQYV. This sequence joins TRBV6-4 and TRBJ2-7; D might be TRBD1 (6 bases). The germline V and J ends were trimmed by 9 bases and 4 bases, with 13 bases remaining between them. Germline CDR1 reads MRHNA; CDR2 reads SNTAGT. The CDR3 runs to 12 residues.

The chain carries TRBV28 and TRBJ1-5; 8 nucleotides agree with TRBD1. V was pared by 5 bases and J by 1 base, with 7 bases of the junction left unmatched. Per the germline V gene, CDR1 is MDHEN and CDR2 is SYDVKM. This CDR3 comprises 16 residues. CDR3 DNA sequence: TGTGCCAGCAGTCCGAGGACAGGGCAGAGCAATCAGCCCCAGCATTTT. Amino acid sequence: CASSPRTGQSNQPQHF.

The genes are TRBV7-3 and TRBJ1-1, with D unresolved. CDR3 length: 12 amino acids. Germline values: CDR1 SGHTA, CDR2 FQGTGA. V lost 6 bases and J lost 5, with 10 bases in between. The CDR3 region has the DNA TGTGCCAGCAGGTACCCGGGGACTGAAGCTTTCTTT. Its protein is CASRYPGTEAFF.

This clone has only one observation. The J gene is TRBJ2-5, the V gene TRBV12-5; 7 bases agree with TRBD1. The ends lost 7 bases at V and 0 bases at J; junction bases unmatched: 8. The CDR3 covers 15 residues. Per the germline V gene, CDR1 is LGHNT and CDR2 is FRNRAP. In DNA form, the CDR3 reads TGTGCTAGTGCTATATCCGGGACAGACCAAGAGACCCAGTACTTC. Its translation: CASAISGTDQETQYF.

The gene calls are TRBV12-3 or TRBV12-4 and TRBJ1-4; D not certain. The V and J ends lost 3 bases and 4 bases respectively, with 6 bases between them. This CDR3 contains 13 residues. As DNA, the CDR3 is TGTGCCAGCAGTTTCCAGTATAATGAAAAACTGTTTTTT. This codes for CASSFQYNEKLFF.

This CDR3 reads CASSPTTGGEEFF. The CDR3 region has the DNA TGTGCCAGCAGCCCAACAACAGGGGGAGAGGAGTTCTTC. The gene calls are TRBV3-1 (or the pseudogene TRBV3-2) and TRBJ2-1; 8 nucleotides match TRBD1. V dropped 4 bases and J dropped 14; count of bases not matched to a gene: 10. CDR1 and CDR2 from the germline V gene are LGHDT and YNNKEL (reference sequence). The CDR3 contains 13 residues.

DNA of the CDR3: TGTGCCAGCAGCTTCCTAGCGGGGGGGAACCGGGGAGAGACCCAGTACTTC. It specifies CASSFLAGGNRGETQYF. The chain uses TRBV7-8 and TRBJ2-5; the match to TRBD2 covers 12 bases. Germline CDR1 is SGHVS and CDR2 is FQNEAQ. The CDR3 sequence is 17 residues long. V trimming: 3 bases; J trimming: 4 bases; junction bases outside the gene matches: 9.

The V and J genes are TRBV30 and TRBJ2-5, with TRBD2 identical over 9 bases. V gave up 4 bases and J gave up 6 bases; unmatched junction bases: 15. CDR3 length equals 16 residues. Germline-derived CDR1 and CDR2 are GTSNPN and SVGIG (reference sequence). The CDR3 is CAWTSGAISLGKTQYF. The CDR3 region has the DNA TGTGCCTGGACTAGCGGGGCTATTTCTTTGGGGAAGACCCAGTACTTC.

The chain combines TRBV7-2 with TRBJ1-6, with 11 bases identical to TRBD1. The germline gives CDR1 SGHTA, CDR2 FQGNSA. The CDR3 consists of 16 residues. J gave up 7 bases and V 5 bases, and 7 bases lay outside the gene matches. The DNA for the CDR3 is TGTGCCAGCAGCCCGCACCGGACAGGGGGCAATTCACCCCTCCACTTT. Protein: CASSPHRTGGNSPLHF.

The chain combines TRBV5-5 with TRBJ1-5; unclear D gene. Germline CDR1 is SGHKS and CDR2 is YYEKEE (reference sequence). Trimming shortened V by 0 bases and J by 0 bases, and 4 bases separated the two germline ends. CDR3 length: 14 amino acids. DNA of the CDR3: TGTGCCAGCAGCTTGGCTTATAGCAATCAGCCCCAGCATTTT. Translation: CASSLAYSNQPQHF. Filled out from reference TRBV5-5 and TRBJ1-5, the complete variable domain reads DAGVTQSPTHLIKTRGQQVTLRCSPISGHKSVSWYQQVLGQGPQFIFQYYEKEERGRGNFPDRFSARQFPNYSSELNVNALLLGDSALYLCASSLAYSNQPQHFGDGTRLSIL.

This chain uses TRBV6-5 with TRBJ1-1; D is perhaps TRBD1 (5 bases). V was clipped by 5 bases and J by 4 bases, with 17 bases between them. Germline V gene sequence: CDR1 MNHEY, CDR2 SVGAGI. The CDR3 has 15 amino acids. The CDR3 nucleotides read TGTGCCAGCAGTAAGACCGCCGGGACTATCACTGAAGCTTTCTTT. Its protein product is CASSKTAGTITEAFF.

This clone turned up a few times. The chain uses TRBV6-2 or TRBV6-3 and TRBJ1-1; 8 bases are shared with TRBD1. This CDR3 is 16 amino acids long. Germline CDR1 reads MNHEY; CDR2 reads SVGEGT. V lost 5 bases, J lost 2 bases, and 10 bases stayed unmatched. The CDR3 is CASSPRQGRSNTEAFF. CDR3 DNA sequence: TGTGCCAGCAGTCCACGACAGGGGCGGTCTAACACTGAAGCTTTCTTT.

This clone has a single count. The J gene is TRBJ1-1, the V gene TRBV6-1; 9 positions match TRBD1. CDR3 length equals 16 residues. The germline gives CDR1 MNHNS, CDR2 SASEGT. V was clipped by 4 bases and J by 1 base; unmatched bases: 7. The CDR3 region is CASSAGTGHTNTEAFF. DNA of the CDR3: TGTGCCAGCAGTGCCGGGACAGGGCATACGAACACTGAAGCTTTCTTT.